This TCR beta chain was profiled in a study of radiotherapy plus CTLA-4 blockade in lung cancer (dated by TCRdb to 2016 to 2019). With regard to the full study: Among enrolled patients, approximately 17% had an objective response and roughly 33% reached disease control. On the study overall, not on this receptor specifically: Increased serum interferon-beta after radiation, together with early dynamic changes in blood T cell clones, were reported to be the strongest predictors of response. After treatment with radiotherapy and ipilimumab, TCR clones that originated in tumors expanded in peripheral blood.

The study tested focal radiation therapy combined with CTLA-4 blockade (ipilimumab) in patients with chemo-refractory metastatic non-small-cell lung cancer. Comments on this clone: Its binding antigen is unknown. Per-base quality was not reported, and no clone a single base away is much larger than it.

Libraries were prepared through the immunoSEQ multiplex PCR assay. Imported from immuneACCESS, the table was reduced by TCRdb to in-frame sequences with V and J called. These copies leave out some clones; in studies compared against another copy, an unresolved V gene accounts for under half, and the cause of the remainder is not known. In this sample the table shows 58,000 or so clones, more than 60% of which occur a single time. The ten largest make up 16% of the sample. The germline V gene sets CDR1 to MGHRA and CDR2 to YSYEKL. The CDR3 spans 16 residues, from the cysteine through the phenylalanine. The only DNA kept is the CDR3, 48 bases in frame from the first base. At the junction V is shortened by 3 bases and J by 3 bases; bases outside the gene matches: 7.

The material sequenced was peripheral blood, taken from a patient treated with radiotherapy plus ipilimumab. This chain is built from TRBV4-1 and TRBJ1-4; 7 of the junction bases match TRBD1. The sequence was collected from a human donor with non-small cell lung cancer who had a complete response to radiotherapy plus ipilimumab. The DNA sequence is TGCGCCAGCAGCCAGCCATACAGGGGATCTAATGAAAAACTGTTTTTT. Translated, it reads CASSQPYRGSNEKLFF.